This T cell receptor beta chain was sequenced during a study of T cells after yellow fever vaccination. The V gene end was trimmed by 1 base and the J gene end by 7 bases; junction bases not matched to a gene: 2. Germline V lookup: CDR1 SGHTA, CDR2 FQGNSA. This CDR3 region has 15 residues. This clonotype was recorded at least ten times. TCRdb reprocessed the 5' RACE reads via MiXCR and lists one record per CDR3 protein. This sample has under 600,000 distinct CDR3 sequences, with 13% found just once. The clonotype comes from a man aged 30 to 45 who received the YFV17D yellow fever vaccine. The sequencing used PBMCs, collected on the day of the yellow fever booster vaccination. The chain carries TRBV7-2 and TRBJ2-3; 13 positions match TRBD2. The CDR3 here is CASSLGTSGSNTQYF. CDR3 nucleotide sequence: TGTGCCAGCAGCTTAGGGACTAGCGGGAGTAATACGCAGTATTTT.